This entry describes one T cell receptor beta chain. Its antigen remains unidentified. The record originates from a study of response to subunit inactivated influenza vaccine. Overall study results and limits: There was a suggestion from the authors that each seasonal influenza vaccination recruits few new T cells.

The germline V and J ends were trimmed by 6 bases and 6 bases, with 14 bases remaining between them. The CDR3 has 14 amino acids. TCRdb passed the RT-PCR reads through MiXCR, listing each CDR3 protein once. This sample has about 650,000 distinct CDR3 sequences, with around 15% found just once. Sequencing was performed on PBMCs from blood, taken 14 to 15 days before vaccination. The receptor was isolated from a man in his fifties who received an inactivated influenza vaccine. The J gene is TRBJ2-2, the V gene TRBV12-3 or TRBV12-4, with D perhaps matching TRBD1 (5 bases). The DNA of the CDR3 is TGTGCCAGCAGGAACCCCAAAGGGGCCGGGGAGCTGTTTTTT. Translating gives CASRNPKGAGELFF.